Shown below are 6 T cell receptor beta chains from a single sample sequenced in a study of T-cell memory formation after mild COVID-19. Each CDR3 protein gets one entry after TCRdb re-called the 5' RACE reads with MiXCR. The table includes about 390,000 distinct CDR3 sequences, about a sixth detected once. Sequenced input: PBMCs or a T cell subset sorted from them (not recorded which). The receptors stem from a man between 18 and 29 years old who had mild COVID-19 (a few samples of this study predate the infection). Cell type and time point are not known.

The chain couples TRBV4-1 to TRBJ2-2, with 12 bases identical to TRBD1. The CDR3 is 18 residues long. Germline lookup yields CDR1 MGHRA and CDR2 YSYEKL. V dropped 4 bases and J dropped 6; count of bases not matched to a gene: 12. The chain's CDR3 is CASSPYSGDRGPAGELFF. The DNA of the CDR3 is TGCGCCAGCAGCCCCTACTCGGGGGACAGGGGGCCTGCCGGGGAGCTGTTTTTT.

This chain links TRBV20-1 with TRBJ1-6; tentatively, D is TRBD1 (5 bases). Germline V gene sequence: CDR1 DFQATT, CDR2 SNEGSKA (reference sequence). This CDR3 has 14 amino acids. V shed 3 bases and J shed 10 bases, with 16 bases lying between them. CDR3 coding DNA: TGCAGTGCTAGGGCAACGGGGGTGATCTCACCCCTCCACTTT. Translation gives CSARATGVISPLHF.

This clonotype was seen ten or more times. CDR3 residues: CSAQEDGTANYGYTF. The CDR3 DNA follows: TGCAGTGCTCAAGAGGATGGGACAGCTAACTATGGCTACACCTTC. This chain uses TRBV20-1 with TRBJ1-2; TRBD1 matches at 7 bases. In germline, CDR1 is DFQATT, CDR2 SNEGSKA (reference sequence). With V trimmed by 5 bases and J by 0 bases, 9 bases remained unmatched. This CDR3 has 15 residues.

This clonotype was observed a few times. The chain couples TRBV10-3 to TRBJ2-7; possibly TRBD1 for D (6 bases). CDR3 length: 12 residues. The germline V gene has CDR1 ENHRY and CDR2 SYGVKD. V gave up 10 bases and J gave up 2 bases, with 12 bases separating them. The CDR3 protein is CATEGGTYEQYF. CDR3 nucleotides: TGTGCCACCGAAGGGGGTACCTACGAGCAGTACTTC.

The rearrangement joins TRBV5-1 to TRBJ1-1; D perhaps matches TRBD1 (5 bases). The CDR3 length is 12 residues. Trimming stripped 4 bases from V and 6 bases from J, with 10 bases between. Germline V gene lookup returns CDR1 SGHRS and CDR2 YFSETQ. As DNA, the CDR3 is TGCGCCAGCAGCACTCAGACAGCTGAAGCTTTCTTT. Translation gives CASSTQTAEAFF.

The chain employs TRBV23-1 and TRBJ2-5, with D hard to call. TRBV23-1 is filed as an ORF, its function uncertain. V shed 9 bases and J shed 3 bases, with 8 bases lying between them. The CDR3 consists of 11 residues. CDR3 sequence: CARDGKETQYF. The CDR3 DNA sequence: TGCGCCAGGGACGGTAAAGAGACCCAGTACTTC.